Sequencing of this T cell receptor (beta chain) was carried out in a study of human thymus T cells. Study-level results: Gene usage (both V and J) appeared biased in thymic and blood repertoires.

As regards this clone: The antigen remains undetermined.

The ends lost 3 bases at V and 4 bases at J; junction bases unmatched: 6. Per germline, CDR1 SGHVS and CDR2 FQNEAQ. This CDR3 contains 15 residues. Sequencing used immunoSEQ multiplex PCR; TCRdb keeps in-frame clones, though not all of them. The sample shows tens of thousands of clones, approximately 95% of them seen only once. It was healthy Finnish infants having corrective surgery for congenital heart defects who were the donors. An approximately 0.45-1 mL peripheral blood aliquot was taken intraoperatively from four of eight donors. Genomic DNA was extracted from every available blood leukocyte. This TCR was recovered from a boy younger than two with a congenital heart defect but otherwise immunologically healthy. The chain carries TRBV7-8 and TRBJ2-3; 8 bases map to TRBD2. Sequencing was carried out using blood. In DNA, the CDR3 is TGTGCCAGCAGCTTGACTAGCGCAGCAGCAGATACGCAGTATTTT. It encodes CASSLTSAAADTQYF.